This TCR beta chain was sequenced for a study of circulating and synovial CD4+ cells in juvenile arthritis. Remarks on this clone: The target antigen is unknown.

Study conclusions and caveats: CPL versus bulk CD4 samples: T cell genome counts differed by at least an order of magnitude. Measured synovium overlap likely understates the true shared repertoire. Circulating pathogenic-like and bulk T cells looked alike by Vbeta family usage. Some such blood samples were as oligoclonal as synovium.

V was clipped by 0 bases and J by 7 bases, with 6 bases between them. The length of the CDR3 is 13 residues. From germline, CDR1 is LGHNT and CDR2 FRNRAP. This table comes from immunoSEQ multiplex PCR, and its TCRdb copy is limited to in-frame clones, with some not included. The table has about 33,000 clones, 90% to 95% seen once; the top ten hold roughly 0.17%. This TCR came from a human donor with juvenile idiopathic arthritis. Material: CD4+ T cells from blood. The chain recombines TRBV12-5 with TRBJ2-2; D perhaps matches TRBD2 (6 bases). The CDR3, as DNA: TGTGCTAGTGGTTTGGTCGGGAGCGGGGAGCTGTTTTTT. It is translated as CASGLVGSGELFF.